A selection of T cell receptor beta chains follows, all from one sample in a study of T cells in Graves' hyperthyroidism and ophthalmopathy. TCRdb re-derived calls from the multiplex PCR reads in MiXCR, one entry per CDR3 protein. The data show approximately 370,000 distinct CDR3 sequences, 15% seen once. The source material was blood. The receptors were gathered from a woman in her 30s with Graves' hyperthyroidism. Each CDR3 is given with its conserved first and last residue. D genes are given only for firm matches. Clone size is stated in some rows and not others, as once, few, many or a class when expanded.

J | size | D | V | CDR3 | DNA
TRBJ2-5 | NA | NA | TRBV7-3 | CASSLGGASEETQYF | TGTGCCAGCAGCTTAGGCGGGGCTAGCGAAGAGACCCAGTACTTC
TRBJ2-5 | NA | TRBD1 | TRBV7-9 | CASSSTGQKQEAQYF | TGTGCCAGCAGCTCGACGGGACAGAAACAAGAGGCCCAGTACTTC
TRBJ2-2 | many | TRBD2 | TRBV28 | CASSFLAGATGELFF | TGTGCCAGCAGTTTTCTAGCGGGAGCCACCGGGGAGCTGTTTTTT
TRBJ2-3 | NA | TRBD2 | TRBV6-1 | CASRAGVRGTDTQYF | TGTGCCAGCAGAGCGGGGGTTCGGGGCACAGATACGCAGTATTTT
TRBJ1-4 | NA | NA | TRBV7-2 | CASSARGLTNEKLFF | TGTGCCAGCAGCGCAAGGGGGTTGACTAATGAAAAACTGTTTTTT
TRBJ2-5 | many | NA | TRBV28 | CASSLSGPQETQYF | TGTGCCAGCAGTTTATCTGGACCGCAAGAGACCCAGTACTTC
TRBJ1-3 | NA | TRBD1 | TRBV18 | CASSPPSVRGRGNTIYF | TGTGCCAGCTCACCACCTTCGGTCAGGGGGCGAGGAAACACCATATATTTT
TRBJ2-1 | many | TRBD1 | TRBV12-3/TRBV12-4 | CASSPIGTAYNEQFF | TGTGCCAGCAGTCCAATCGGGACAGCCTACAATGAGCAGTTCTTC
TRBJ1-1 | many | TRBD1 | TRBV6-1 | CASKKDRVAEAFF | TGTGCCAGCAAGAAAGACAGGGTAGCTGAAGCTTTCTTT
TRBJ2-3 | many | TRBD2 | TRBV5-1 | CASSLAPSGASTDTQYF | TGCGCCAGCAGCTTGGCCCCTAGCGGGGCTAGCACAGATACGCAGTATTTT
TRBJ2-1 | NA | NA | TRBV19 | CASSITSYNEQFF | TGTGCCAGTAGTATAACCTCCTACAATGAGCAGTTCTTC
TRBJ1-4 | NA | NA | TRBV7-9 | CASSLGRGPNEKLFF | TGTGCCAGCAGCCTGGGTCGAGGCCCTAATGAAAAACTGTTTTTT
TRBJ1-5 | few | NA | TRBV28 | CASSWPTKLSNQPQHF | TGTGCCAGCAGTTGGCCCACTAAACTTAGCAATCAGCCCCAGCATTTT
TRBJ2-7 | NA | NA | TRBV29-1 | CSVEDRQRYEQYF | TGCAGCGTTGAAGATAGACAACGCTACGAGCAGTACTTC
TRBJ2-5 | many | TRBD1 | TRBV27 | CASSFRTGGETQYF | TGTGCCAGCAGTTTCAGGACAGGGGGAGAGACCCAGTACTTC
TRBJ2-5 | NA | NA | TRBV6-5 | CASSYQGGETQYF | TGTGCCAGCAGTTACCAGGGGGGAGAGACCCAGTACTTC
TRBJ1-1 | NA | NA | TRBV19 | CASSIRQTNTEAFF | TGTGCCAGTAGTATACGACAGACGAACACTGAAGCTTTCTTT
TRBJ2-5 | many | NA | TRBV11-2 | CASSLGLPQGTQYF | TGTGCCAGCAGCTTAGGACTCCCCCAGGGGACCCAGTACTTC
TRBJ2-1 | many | NA | TRBV18 | CASSPIVNEQFF | TGTGCCAGCTCACCGATTGTGAATGAGCAGTTCTTC
TRBJ2-1 | few | TRBD2 | TRBV20-1 | CSADRLAGAYNEQFF | TGCAGTGCCGACCGACTAGCGGGGGCCTACAATGAGCAGTTCTTC
TRBJ2-7 | NA | NA | TRBV4-1 | CASSQERSRSYEQYF | TGCGCCAGCAGCCAGGAGCGGAGCCGCTCCTACGAGCAGTACTTC
TRBJ1-2 | NA | NA | TRBV27 | CVSGDLSYGYTF | TGTGTCAGCGGGGATTTAAGCTACGGCTACACCTTC
TRBJ2-3 | many | NA | TRBV12-5 | CASGLVSGSTDTQYF | TGTGCTAGTGGTTTGGTATCAGGGAGCACAGATACGCAGTATTTT
TRBJ2-2 | few | NA | TRBV9 | CASSPTPGDGELFF | TGTGCCAGCAGCCCTACACCAGGGGACGGGGAGCTGTTTTTT
TRBJ2-7 | many | NA | TRBV28 | CASSTEFLYEQYF | TGTGCCAGCAGTACTGAATTCCTCTACGAGCAGTACTTC
TRBJ1-1 | few | TRBD1 | TRBV28 | CASSPRDREEAFF | TGTGCCAGCAGTCCTCGGGACAGAGAGGAAGCTTTCTTT
TRBJ1-4 | many | NA | TRBV27 | CASSSHATNEKLFF | TGTGCCAGCAGTTCCCATGCAACTAATGAAAAACTGTTTTTT
TRBJ2-3 | many | NA | TRBV20-1 | CSAIPGARGVADTQYF | TGCAGTGCTATCCCAGGGGCTCGGGGGGTGGCAGATACGCAGTATTTT
TRBJ1-2 | NA | NA | TRBV6-1 | CASKKGVYGYTF | TGTGCCTCAAAAAAGGGGGTCTATGGCTACACCTTC
TRBJ2-3 | many | NA | TRBV5-1 | CASSLAQGTDTQYF | TGCGCCAGCAGCTTGGCCCAGGGGACAGATACGCAGTATTTT
TRBJ1-1 | NA | NA | TRBV4-1 | CASSHYRQLNTEAFF | TGCGCCAGCAGCCACTACAGACAGTTGAACACTGAAGCTTTCTTT
TRBJ2-1 | many | TRBD1 | TRBV9 | CASSSRDRGLNEQFF | TGTGCCAGCAGCTCAAGGGACAGGGGGCTGAATGAGCAGTTCTTC
TRBJ1-2 | NA | NA | TRBV7-9 | CASSPAGGALYGYTF | TGTGCCAGCAGCCCCGCTGGGGGGGCCCTATATGGCTACACCTTC
TRBJ2-2 | NA | NA | TRBV3-1 | CTSSQGAGELFF | TGTACCAGCAGCCAAGGGGCCGGGGAGCTGTTTTTT
TRBJ1-2 | few | NA | TRBV5-1 | CASSSNPDGYYGYTF | TGCGCCAGCAGCTCAAACCCGGACGGTTACTATGGCTACACCTTC
TRBJ1-1 | few | NA | TRBV7-9 | CASSYDLLGTEAFF | TGTGCCAGCAGCTATGACCTATTGGGAACTGAAGCTTTCTTT
TRBJ1-4 | many | NA | TRBV2 | CASIPGWGAGTSTNEKLFF | TGTGCCAGCATCCCTGGCTGGGGTGCTGGGACGTCAACTAATGAAAAACTGTTTTTT
TRBJ2-6 | few | TRBD2 | TRBV9 | CASSAPTSGRTGANVLTF | TGTGCCAGCAGCGCCCCGACTAGCGGGAGAACTGGGGCCAACGTCCTGACTTTC
TRBJ2-5 | NA | NA | TRBV29-1 | CSVPGSQETQYF | TGCAGCGTGCCGGGGTCGCAAGAGACCCAGTACTTC
TRBJ1-1 | many | NA | TRBV20-1 | CSARDPRLLRDNSEAFF | TGCAGTGCTAGAGATCCCCGCCTTCTCCGGGACAACAGTGAAGCTTTCTTT
TRBJ2-5 | many | TRBD1 | TRBV28 | CASNSPGQSGETQYF | TGTGCCAGCAATTCCCCGGGACAGTCGGGAGAGACCCAGTACTTC
TRBJ2-2 | NA | NA | TRBV29-1 | CSVEGRDNTGELFF | TGCAGCGTTGAAGGGAGGGATAACACCGGGGAGCTGTTTTTT
TRBJ2-5 | NA | TRBD2 | TRBV7-8 | CASSPPGGLETQYF | TGTGCCAGCAGCCCCCCGGGGGGGTTGGAGACCCAGTACTTC
TRBJ1-1 | NA | TRBD1 | TRBV18 | CASSPGTETEAFF | TGTGCCAGCTCACCAGGGACAGAGACTGAAGCTTTCTTT
TRBJ1-1 | many | NA | TRBV6-1 | CASSEGLGTEAFF | TGTGCCAGCAGTGAAGGTTTGGGTACTGAAGCTTTCTTT